The T cell receptor (beta chain) described here comes from a study of T cells expressing NK-cell markers. TCRdb re-analyzed the 5' RACE reads; it lists each CDR3 protein once, without DNA. This table lists under 600,000 distinct CDR3 sequences. Sequenced input: blood T cells: a sorted CD56 or NKG2C T cell subset, CD4+ or CD8+ T cells, or bulk PBMC T cells (not recorded which). This sequence originates from a woman aged 50 to 60 in good health.

The CDR3 sequence: CATSRDGREEKLFF. The chain recombines TRBV15 with TRBJ1-4; TCRdb indicates TRBD1, and absent DNA this call remains unverified. Germline CDR1 and CDR2: LNHNV and YYDKDF (reference sequence). CDR3 length: 14 amino acids.